What follows are 19 T cell receptor beta chains derived from one specimen sequenced in a study of cytomegalovirus exposure and HLA in healthy donors. Produced via immunoSEQ multiplex PCR; TCRdb's table is partial and in-frame only. This table holds 110,000 or so clones, roughly 86% found once. The sample was PBMCs. The receptor set was obtained from a woman aged 18-29 years in good health and CMV-seronegative.

The chain links TRBV4-3 to TRBJ2-7; no clear D gene. Per germline, CDR1 LGHNA and CDR2 YSLEER. The CDR3 totals 16 residues. V lost 0 bases and J 2 bases, leaving 14 bases between the germline ends. The CDR3 sequence: CASSQDPLPATYEQYF. The CDR3 DNA is TGCGCCAGCAGCCAAGACCCTTTGCCAGCGACCTACGAGCAGTACTTC.

V gene TRBV9 combines with J gene TRBJ1-5; D gene ambiguous. Between the trimmed V and J ends, which lost 0 bases and 4 bases, there was a span of 5 bases. This CDR3 spans 13 amino acids. Germline values: CDR1 SGDLS, CDR2 YYNGEE. CDR3 DNA sequence: TGTGCCAGCAGCGTAGGGAGTAATCAGCCCCAGCATTTT. It is translated as CASSVGSNQPQHF.

This clone has a handful of counts. The chain recombines TRBV6-5 with TRBJ1-2; 10 nucleotides align to TRBD1. The CDR3 loop spans 14 amino acids. Trimming at V came to 2 bases and at J to 7 bases, leaving 4 bases not matched to a gene. CDR1 and CDR2 (germline): MNHEY, SVGAGI. CDR3 amino acids: CASSYTDRGLGYTF. Written as DNA, the CDR3 is TGTGCCAGCAGTTACACAGACAGGGGGCTTGGCTACACCTTC.

By share, this clone counts as large. The V and J genes are TRBV27 and TRBJ2-1; TRBD1 aligns across 7 bases. Germline V lookup: CDR1 MNHEY, CDR2 SMNVEV (reference sequence). There are 15 residues in the CDR3. Trimming removed 4 bases from V and 5 bases from J; junction bases left unmatched: 8. CDR3 nucleotide sequence: TGTGCCAGCAGTTCGGATAATAGGGGGCACAATGAGCAGTTCTTC. It is translated as CASSSDNRGHNEQFF.

This sequence joins TRBV6-1 and TRBJ1-3; the D is unclear. Germline-derived CDR1 and CDR2 are MNHNS and SASEGT. This CDR3 comprises 14 residues. V lost 6 bases and J 3 bases, leaving 12 bases between the germline ends. The CDR3 is CASRLGGFGNTIYF. CDR3 nucleotides: TGTGCCAGCAGGCTGGGAGGGTTTGGAAACACCATATATTTT.

The rearrangement joins TRBV2 to TRBJ2-7; no definite D call. CDR3 length: 11 amino acids. The ends were cut back, 8 bases at V and 4 bases at J, with 9 bases in the middle. The germline V gene has CDR1 SNHLY and CDR2 FYNNEI. CDR3 amino acids: CASQFGYEQYF. The CDR3 DNA reads as TGTGCCAGCCAATTCGGGTACGAGCAGTACTTC.

The CDR3 loop reads CASSLTGFYEQYF. The DNA for the CDR3 is TGCGCCAGCAGCTTGACAGGGTTCTACGAGCAGTACTTC. The V call is TRBV5-1, the J call TRBJ2-7; tentatively, D is TRBD1 (6 bases). The CDR3 sequence is 13 residues long. The V end was cut by 1 base, the J end by 3 bases, with 8 bases between. The germline V gene has CDR1 SGHRS and CDR2 YFSETQ.

The chain joins TRBV15 to TRBJ1-3, with 7 bases identical to TRBD1. The CDR3 length is 15 residues. Germline loops: CDR1 LNHNV, CDR2 YYDKDF (reference sequence). J gave up 1 base and V 5 bases, and 5 bases lay outside the gene matches. Here the CDR3 DNA reads TGTGCCACCAGCTGGGACAGATCTTCTGGAAACACCATATATTTT. Amino acids: CATSWDRSSGNTIYF.

The chain combines TRBV11-2 with TRBJ2-7; 9 bases are shared with TRBD1. Germline CDR1 is SGHAT and CDR2 is FQNNGV. Trimming took 5 bases from V and 4 from J; bases not matched to a gene: 6. The CDR3 runs 14 residues. The CDR3 DNA reads TGTGCCAGCAGCCTCACGACAGGGGGGTACGAGCAGTACTTC. Protein sequence: CASSLTTGGYEQYF.

The gene calls are TRBV5-6 and TRBJ2-2; D remains ambiguous. Germline V gene data show CDR1 as SGHDT and CDR2 as YYEEEE. Deletions cut 4 bases from V and 0 bases from J, with 13 bases between. CDR3 length: 16 residues. CDR3 DNA sequence: TGTGCCAGCAGCCCGTTGCTAGAGGCGAACACCGGGGAGCTGTTTTTT. Translating gives CASSPLLEANTGELFF.

V is TRBV6-1 and J is TRBJ1-2; D is ambiguous. Germline V lookup: CDR1 MNHNS, CDR2 SASEGT. Trimming cost V 0 bases and J 1 base, with 12 bases left between them. The length of the CDR3 is 16 residues. The CDR3 reads CASSEALGTLNYGYTF. The CDR3 DNA follows: TGTGCCAGCAGTGAAGCGCTGGGCACCCTTAACTATGGCTACACCTTC.

The chain uses TRBV9 and TRBJ1-1; D gene unclear. This CDR3 has 14 residues. Germline CDR1 reads SGDLS; CDR2 reads YYNGEE. The V end was cut by 3 bases, the J end by 6 bases, with 15 bases between. CDR3 bases: TGTGCCAGCAGCGACGGGATAGCTAACCCTGAAGCTTTCTTT. Translation gives CASSDGIANPEAFF.

This clone was found once. The chain couples TRBV7-2 to TRBJ2-1, with 7 bases identical to TRBD2. This CDR3 has 17 amino acids. Germline lookup yields CDR1 SGHTA and CDR2 FQGNSA. J gave up 8 bases and V 5 bases, and 18 bases lay outside the gene matches. CDR3 in DNA: TGTGCCAGCAGCCCCTTTATGGGAGGGACTCTAGAGTATGAGCAGTTCTTC. This translates into CASSPFMGGTLEYEQFF. Full variable domain (missing parts from reference TRBV7-2 and TRBJ2-1): GAGVSQSPSNKVTEKGKDVELRCDPISGHTALYWYRQSLGQGLEFLIYFQGNSAPDKSGLPSDRFSAERTGGSVSTLTIQRTQQEDSAVYLCASSPFMGGTLEYEQFFGPGTRLTVL.

This clone occurred once. The chain combines TRBV28 with TRBJ2-7, with 10 bases that match TRBD1. Trimming cost V 5 bases and J 2 bases; bases outside gene matches: 9. The germline V gene has CDR1 MDHEN and CDR2 SYDVKM. CDR3 size: 16 residues. The CDR3 DNA sequence: TGTGCCAGCAGTCCCAAACCGGGACAGGGGCCCTACGAGCAGTACTTC. This encodes CASSPKPGQGPYEQYF.

The chain joins TRBV4-1 to TRBJ2-1; TRBD1 matches 8 bases. The germline CDR1 and CDR2 sequences are MGHRA and YSYEKL. The ends lost 5 bases at V and 6 bases at J; junction bases unmatched: 6. This CDR3 is built from 14 residues. The CDR3 region has the DNA TGCGCCAGCAGCAGGACAGGGCAGGGCAATGAGCAGTTCTTC. Translated, it gives CASSRTGQGNEQFF.

This clone has only one observation. The chain uses TRBV19 and TRBJ2-7, with D possibly being TRBD2 (6 bases). Germline values: CDR1 LNHDA, CDR2 SQIVND (reference sequence). The CDR3 runs to 14 residues. Between the trimmed V and J ends, which lost 7 bases and 0 bases, there was a span of 13 bases. CDR3 in DNA: TGTGCCAGTACTCTTAGCGGTACCTCCTACGAGCAGTACTTC. Its translation: CASTLSGTSYEQYF. The entire variable domain, with the rest obtained from reference TRBV19 and TRBJ2-7, is as follows: DGGITQSPKYLFRKEGQNVTLSCEQNLNHDAMYWYRQDPGQGLRLIYYSQIVNDFQKGDIAEGYSVSREKKESFPLTVTSAQKNPTAFYLCASTLSGTSYEQYFGPGTRLTVT.

The chain links TRBV19 to TRBJ2-1, with unresolved D. The V gene lost 3 bases and the J gene lost 4 bases, with 13 bases spanning the gap. Germline CDR1 is LNHDA and CDR2 is SQIVND (reference sequence). This CDR3 comprises 15 residues. The DNA for the CDR3 is TGTGCCAGTAGTATTATCGTCCGGCGGTACAATGAGCAGTTCTTC. Protein product: CASSIIVRRYNEQFF.

V and J are TRBV5-1 and TRBJ2-7; 11 bases are a match to TRBD1. Germline V lookup: CDR1 SGHRS, CDR2 YFSETQ. J gave up 5 bases and V 3 bases, and 1 base lay outside the gene matches. This CDR3 comprises 13 residues. The CDR3, as DNA: TGCGCCAGCAGCTGGACAGGGGGCAACGAGCAGTACTTC. It yields the protein CASSWTGGNEQYF.

The V and J genes are TRBV21-1 and TRBJ2-6; the table's D call TRBD1 went unverified against the DNA. TRBV21-1 is shown as a pseudogene. The CDR3 is 18 amino acids. CDR3 sequence (DNA): TGTGCCAGCAGCAACCGGGACAGACTTTCGCCTGGGGCCAACGTCCTGACTTTC. Its translation is CASSNRDRLSPGANVLTF.